A selection of T cell receptor beta chains follows, all from one sample in a study of blood T cells in healthy people across ages. TCRdb reprocessed the 5' RACE reads via MiXCR and lists one record per CDR3 protein. The sample holds about 1.6 million distinct CDR3 sequences, approximately 32% seen once. The sequenced sample was blood. The receptors derive from a woman in her twenties or thirties in good health. CDR3s include the opening cysteine and the closing phenylalanine or tryptophan. The D gene is left open where the match is weak. Clone size is given for some rows only: seen once, a few or many times, or a class if the clone is expanded.

J gene	V gene	D gene	clone size	CDR3 DNA	CDR3 protein
TRBJ2-3	TRBV4-1	NA	few	TGCGCCGTCCATCGCAAGGACGGGTATTTT	CAVHRKDGYF
TRBJ2-7	TRBV20-1	TRBD2	NA	TGCAGTCCCCAGACTAGCGGGACCTACGAGCAGTACTTC	CSPQTSGTYEQYF
TRBJ2-5	TRBV24-1	TRBD1	few	TGTGCCACCAGTGATTCTCGGACAGGGACGGAGACCCAGTACTTC	CATSDSRTGTETQYF
TRBJ2-7	TRBV9	NA	many	TGTGCCAGCAGCGTAGGAACGGGGAGCTCCTACGAGCAGTACTTC	CASSVGTGSSYEQYF
TRBJ2-4	TRBV20-1	NA	many	TGCAGTGCTAGAGCGGGGGTGCACTCCCCCAAGCAGTACTTC	CSARAGVHSPKQYF
TRBJ2-2	TRBV7-2	NA	NA	TGTGCCAGCAGCCTCCTCGGACCACGTTCGGGCACCGGGGAGCTGTTTTTT	CASSLLGPRSGTGELFF
TRBJ2-5	TRBV27	NA	NA	TGTGCCAGCAGTTTAAGGTTCAGGAGGGGAGAGACCCAGTACTTC	CASSLRFRRGETQYF
TRBJ1-1	TRBV4-1	NA	NA	TGCGCCAGCAGCCAAGATGTCGGACGCGGCACTGAAGCTTTCTTT	CASSQDVGRGTEAFF
TRBJ2-7	TRBV20-1	NA	NA	TGCAGTGCTAGAGATTCCCGGGGAAGTGGGGAGAGGGAGCCGTCCTACGAGCAGTACTTC	CSARDSRGSGEREPSYEQYF
TRBJ2-1	TRBV7-2	NA	NA	TGTGCCAGCAGTGATATTGTGGGACGTAATGAGCAGTTCTTC	CASSDIVGRNEQFF
TRBJ1-2	TRBV5-1	NA	NA	TGCGCCAGCAGCGTCGACACGACCTATGGCTACACCTTC	CASSVDTTYGYTF
TRBJ1-2	TRBV25-1	NA	NA	TGTGCCAGCAGTGAATACACAGTTACCTATGGCTACACCTTC	CASSEYTVTYGYTF
TRBJ2-7	TRBV14	NA	few	TGTGCCAGCAGCCAAGATCTGGTAACCGAGCAGTACTTC	CASSQDLVTEQYF
TRBJ1-5	TRBV15	NA	few	TGTGCCACCAGCGGGGCAGGACAGACTAATCAGCCCCAGCATTTT	CATSGAGQTNQPQHF
TRBJ2-1	TRBV7-9	NA	few	TGTGCCAGCAGCGGGGACGCGCCGTACAATGAGCAGTTCTTC	CASSGDAPYNEQFF
TRBJ2-1	TRBV20-1	TRBD2	NA	TGCAGTGCTAGGGCTGCGATAGCGGGAGCCAGCTCCTACAATGAGCAGTTCTTC	CSARAAIAGASSYNEQFF
TRBJ2-1	TRBV5-1	TRBD1	few	TGCGCCAGCAGCTTGGTAGACAGGGGGATGAACAATGAGCAGTTCTTC	CASSLVDRGMNNEQFF
TRBJ2-7	TRBV2	TRBD2	NA	TGTGCCAGCAGTGAAGGGGGTGGGGGCCTAGCGGGGTCCTACGAGCAGTACTTC	CASSEGGGGLAGSYEQYF
TRBJ2-1	TRBV6-4	NA	NA	TGTGCCAGCAGTGAGTCGGAGCGATGTGAGCAGTTCTTC	CASSESERCEQFF
TRBJ1-5	TRBV4-1	NA	NA	TGCGCCAGCAGCCAAGGACAGGTTGCAAATCAGCCCCAGCATTTT	CASSQGQVANQPQHF
TRBJ1-1	TRBV7-6	NA	NA	TGTGCCAGCAGCTTAGGAGTTCGGGGCACTGAAGCTTTCTTT	CASSLGVRGTEAFF
TRBJ2-7	TRBV2	NA	NA	TGTGCCAGTCGGGGGTGGGACGAGCAGTACTTC	CASRGWDEQYF
TRBJ1-2	TRBV7-9	NA	NA	TGTGCCAGCAGCCCCCTTGGATACGATGGGGGCTACACCTTC	CASSPLGYDGGYTF
TRBJ1-6	TRBV28	NA	NA	TGTGCCAGCAGTTGGGGAATTAGGTCACCCCTCCACTTT	CASSWGIRSPLHF
TRBJ1-2	TRBV20-1	TRBD1	NA	TGCAGTGCTAGGGGGGACAGGGAGAGGGACTATGGCTACACCTTC	CSARGDRERDYGYTF
TRBJ2-2	TRBV4-2	NA	NA	TGTGCCAGCAGCCCAAGTATGGTTGGGCCGGGCACCGGGGAGCTGTTTTTT	CASSPSMVGPGTGELFF
TRBJ2-7	TRBV2	NA	NA	TGTGCCAGCAGTGAAACCGGGAACACCTACGAGCAGTACTTC	CASSETGNTYEQYF
TRBJ2-7	TRBV20-1	TRBD1	few	TGCAGTGCTAGAACCGGGACAGGGGCCTCCTACGAGCAGTACTTC	CSARTGTGASYEQYF
TRBJ2-7	TRBV2	TRBD1	NA	TGTGCCAGCAAAAGACAGGGAAGTTCCTACGAGCAGTACTTC	CASKRQGSSYEQYF
TRBJ2-3	TRBV7-3	NA	NA	TGTGCCAGCAGCCAATCGTCCCCAGATACGCAGTATTTT	CASSQSSPDTQYF
TRBJ2-1	TRBV6-5	TRBD2	NA	TGTGCCAACAGTCTAGCGGGGTACAATGAGCAGTTCTTC	CANSLAGYNEQFF
TRBJ1-1	TRBV30	TRBD1	NA	TGTGCCTGGAGTGGGGGGGACAGGTCGTTAAACACTGAAGCTTTCTTT	CAWSGGDRSLNTEAFF
TRBJ2-7	TRBV6-2/TRBV6-3	NA	NA	TGTGCCAGCAGGGAAACAGTTACCTACGAGCAGTACTTC	CASRETVTYEQYF
TRBJ2-5	TRBV15	NA	NA	TGTGCCACCAGCAGAGGGGGCGTGAAGAGACCCCAGTACTTC	CATSRGGVKRPQYF
TRBJ2-5	TRBV5-1	NA	NA	TGCGTCAGCAGCCCGGGGCAGGGGTCGTACTTC	CVSSPGQGSYF
TRBJ2-6	TRBV4-1	NA	NA	TGCGCCAGCAGCCCGCAAGGGAGAGCTGGGGCCAACGTCCGGACTTTC	CASSPQGRAGANVRTF
TRBJ2-1	TRBV6-6	TRBD2	few	TGTGCCAGCAGTTACTCGAGGCTAGCGGTCAATGAGCAGTTCTTC	CASSYSRLAVNEQFF
TRBJ2-7	TRBV6-6	NA	NA	TGTGCCAGTCGAACCGGGGCTTTGGTCTACAATGAGCAGTACTTC	CASRTGALVYNEQYF
TRBJ2-1	TRBV7-9	TRBD2	few	TGTGCCAGCAGCTTAGTACTAACGCCGGGGAGGGATGAGCAGTTCTTC	CASSLVLTPGRDEQFF
TRBJ2-7	TRBV6-2/TRBV6-3	TRBD2	many	TGTGCCAGCAGTCGGACTAGCAACGAGCAGTACTTC	CASSRTSNEQYF
TRBJ1-1	TRBV7-9	NA	few	TGTGCCAGCATCGACTCAAACACTGAAGCTTTCTTT	CASIDSNTEAFF
TRBJ2-7	TRBV4-1	TRBD2	NA	TGCGCCAGCAGCCAAGCAAGGGCTAGCGGGGGCCTTTCCTACGAGCAGTACTTC	CASSQARASGGLSYEQYF
TRBJ2-6	TRBV5-5	TRBD1	NA	TGTGCCAGCAGCTTTCGGACAGGGGGCGTATCTGGGGCCAACGTCCCGACTTTC	CASSFRTGGVSGANVPTF
TRBJ2-7	TRBV5-1	NA	few	TGCGCCAGCAGCTTGGGACTCAGGCGCTACGAGCAGTACTTC	CASSLGLRRYEQYF
TRBJ2-1	TRBV9	NA	NA	TGTGCCAGCAATATCAACTCCTCCTACAATGAGCAGTTCTTC	CASNINSSYNEQFF
TRBJ2-3	TRBV9	TRBD2	few	TGTGCCAGCAGCGTAGTGAGCGGGAGCGCAGATACGCAGTATTTT	CASSVVSGSADTQYF
TRBJ1-1	TRBV27	TRBD1	NA	TGTGCCAGCGGTGGACAGGGTACGGGTGAAGCTTTCTTT	CASGGQGTGEAFF
TRBJ2-2	TRBV28	NA	NA	TGTGCCAGCAGTCCCCGTGTAAGGGTAACCGGGGAGCTGTTTTTT	CASSPRVRVTGELFF
TRBJ2-3	TRBV7-9	NA	few	TGTGCCAGCAGCTCCCCCACGGATAACACAGATACGCAGTATTTT	CASSSPTDNTDTQYF
TRBJ2-1	TRBV6-5	TRBD2	NA	TGTGCCAGCAGTTACTCCCCGCTAGCGGGAGGGCTCTACAATGAGCAGTTCTTC	CASSYSPLAGGLYNEQFF
TRBJ1-1	TRBV7-2	NA	few	TGTGCCAGCAGCTTATGGGGTCTCCCAGGCACTGAAGCTTTCTTT	CASSLWGLPGTEAFF
TRBJ2-1	TRBV4-1	NA	NA	TGCACCAGCAGCCAAGATCTTTTGTTAGAGAATGAGCAGTTCTTC	CTSSQDLLLENEQFF
TRBJ1-1	TRBV3-1	NA	NA	TGTGCCAGCAGCCAAGATGGTGTCAGGATGGTCACTGAAGCTTTCTTT	CASSQDGVRMVTEAFF
TRBJ2-7	TRBV5-1	TRBD1	NA	TGCGCCAGCAGCTTAGTCCCTTCAGGGGGCCTCGGCAACGAGCAGTACTTC	CASSLVPSGGLGNEQYF
TRBJ1-4	TRBV6-5	NA	NA	TGTGCCAGCGGCCGGGACGGAGGTGAAAAACTGTTTTTT	CASGRDGGEKLFF
TRBJ2-2	TRBV30	NA	NA	TGTGCCTGGAGTCCTCGTGTCGGGGAGCTGTTTTTT	CAWSPRVGELFF
TRBJ1-2	TRBV6-5	NA	NA	TGTGCCAGCAGTTATCAGCACCAGGGGGGCTACACCTTC	CASSYQHQGGYTF